Given below is one TCR beta chain in context. Original handling: Nucleated cell number was recorded as an estimate derived from reference gene primer amplification. Clones were sequenced by immunoSEQ multiplex PCR, and TCRdb holds only the in-frame ones, with some missing. V and J calls and clone size are copied from that table; D and trimming were computed from the DNA. Here the sample spans around 430,000 clones, about 87% being singletons. The CDR3 loop spans 12 amino acids. V lost 8 bases, J lost 4 bases, and 11 bases lay in between. Germline assignment: CDR1 MNHEY and CDR2 SVGAGI. These data come from a study of blood T cell repertoires in COVID-19.

V usage is TRBV6-5 and J usage is TRBJ2-5; weak D call: TRBD1 (6 bases). The specimen was peripheral blood. The sequence was collected from a woman aged 45-59 years with COVID-19, enrolled during active disease. The CDR3 protein is CASSQGRETQYF. In DNA, the CDR3 is TGTGCCAGCTCCCAGGGGCGAGAGACCCAGTACTTC.